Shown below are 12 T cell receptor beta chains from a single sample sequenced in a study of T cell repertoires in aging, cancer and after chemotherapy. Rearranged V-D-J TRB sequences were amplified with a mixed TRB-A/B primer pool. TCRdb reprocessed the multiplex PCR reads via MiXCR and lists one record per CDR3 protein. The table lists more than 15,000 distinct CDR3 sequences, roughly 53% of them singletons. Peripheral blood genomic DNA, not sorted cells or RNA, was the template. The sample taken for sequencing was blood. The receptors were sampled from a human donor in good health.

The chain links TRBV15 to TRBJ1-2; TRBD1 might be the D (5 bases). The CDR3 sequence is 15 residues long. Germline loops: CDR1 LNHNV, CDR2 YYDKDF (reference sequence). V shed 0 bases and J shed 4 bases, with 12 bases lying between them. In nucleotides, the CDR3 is TGTGCCACCAGCAGAGATTCCCAGGGTAGCTATGGCTACACCTTC. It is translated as CATSRDSQGSYGYTF.

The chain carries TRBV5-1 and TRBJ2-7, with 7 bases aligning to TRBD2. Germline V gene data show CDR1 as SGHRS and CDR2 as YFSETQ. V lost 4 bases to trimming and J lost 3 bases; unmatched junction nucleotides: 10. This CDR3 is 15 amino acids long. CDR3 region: CASSPRQGGIYEQYF. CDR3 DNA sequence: TGCGCCAGCAGCCCCCGGCAGGGAGGGATCTACGAGCAGTACTTC.

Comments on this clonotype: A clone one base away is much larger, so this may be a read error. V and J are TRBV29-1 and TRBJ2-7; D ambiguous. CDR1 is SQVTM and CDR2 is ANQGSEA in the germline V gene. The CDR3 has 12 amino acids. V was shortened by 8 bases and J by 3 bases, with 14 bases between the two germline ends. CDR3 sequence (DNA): TGCAGCTCCTGGGGTTGGGGCTACGAGCAGTACTTC. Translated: CSSWGWGYEQYF.

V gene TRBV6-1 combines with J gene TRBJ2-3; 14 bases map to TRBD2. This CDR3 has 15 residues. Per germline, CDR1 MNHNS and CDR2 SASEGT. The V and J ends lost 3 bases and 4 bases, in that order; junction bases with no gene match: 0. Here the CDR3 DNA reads TGTGCCAGCAGTGAGGGACTAGCGGGAGCAGATACGCAGTATTTT. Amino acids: CASSEGLAGADTQYF.

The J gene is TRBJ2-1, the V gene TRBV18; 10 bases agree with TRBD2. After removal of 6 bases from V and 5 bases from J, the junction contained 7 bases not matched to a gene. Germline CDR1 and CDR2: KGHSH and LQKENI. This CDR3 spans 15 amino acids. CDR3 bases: TGTGCCAGCTCGGCCAGCGGGAGGGCCGACAATGAGCAGTTCTTC. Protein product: CASSASGRADNEQFF.

As DNA, the CDR3 is TGTGCCAGCAGTCCTAAGACAGGGAAGAGGGATACGCAGTATTTT. Protein: CASSPKTGKRDTQYF. This sequence joins TRBV27 and TRBJ2-3; 7 nucleotides line up with TRBD1. CDR3 size: 15 residues. Germline CDR1 reads MNHEY; CDR2 reads SMNVEV (reference sequence). V shed 5 bases, J shed 6 bases, and the junction held 11 bases outside the gene matches.

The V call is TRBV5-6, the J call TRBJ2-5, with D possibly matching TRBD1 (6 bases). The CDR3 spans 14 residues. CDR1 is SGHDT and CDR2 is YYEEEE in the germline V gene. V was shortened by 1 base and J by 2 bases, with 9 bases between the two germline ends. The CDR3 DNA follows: TGTGCCAGCAGCTTGCCCAGGGGACAAGAGACCCAGTACTTC. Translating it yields CASSLPRGQETQYF.

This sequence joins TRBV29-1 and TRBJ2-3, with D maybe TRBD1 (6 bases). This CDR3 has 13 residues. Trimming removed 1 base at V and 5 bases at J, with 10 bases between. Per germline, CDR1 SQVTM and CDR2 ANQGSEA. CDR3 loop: CSVEGTDRDTQYF. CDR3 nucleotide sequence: TGCAGCGTTGAAGGGACAGACAGAGATACGCAGTATTTT.

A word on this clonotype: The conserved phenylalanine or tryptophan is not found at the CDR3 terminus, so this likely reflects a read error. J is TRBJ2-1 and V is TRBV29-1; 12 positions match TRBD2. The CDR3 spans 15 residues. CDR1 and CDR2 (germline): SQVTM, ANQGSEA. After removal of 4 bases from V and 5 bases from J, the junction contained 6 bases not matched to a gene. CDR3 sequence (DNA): TGCAGCGTTGCCCGACTAGCGGGAGCGGACAATGAGCAGTTCTAC. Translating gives CSVARLAGADNEQFY.

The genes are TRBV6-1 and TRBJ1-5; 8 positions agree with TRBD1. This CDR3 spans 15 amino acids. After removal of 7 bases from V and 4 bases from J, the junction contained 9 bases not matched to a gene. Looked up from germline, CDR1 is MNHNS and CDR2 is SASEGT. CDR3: CASKDRAVRNQPQHF. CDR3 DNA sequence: TGTGCCAGCAAGGACAGGGCAGTTAGGAATCAGCCCCAGCATTTT.

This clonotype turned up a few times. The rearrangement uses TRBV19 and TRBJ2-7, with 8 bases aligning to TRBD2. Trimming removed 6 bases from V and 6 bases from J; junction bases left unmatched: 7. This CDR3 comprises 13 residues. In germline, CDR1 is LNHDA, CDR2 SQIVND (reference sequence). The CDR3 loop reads CASSVLAAGEQYF. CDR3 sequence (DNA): TGTGCCAGTAGCGTACTAGCGGCAGGCGAGCAGTACTTC.

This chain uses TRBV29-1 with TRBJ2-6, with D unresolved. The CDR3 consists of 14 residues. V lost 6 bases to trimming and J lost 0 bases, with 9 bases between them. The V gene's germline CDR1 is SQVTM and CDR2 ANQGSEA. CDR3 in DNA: TGCAGCGTAGTACAGCACTCTGGGGCCAACGTCCTGACTTTC. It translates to CSVVQHSGANVLTF. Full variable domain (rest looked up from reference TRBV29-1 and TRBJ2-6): SAVISQKPSRDICQRGTSLTIQCQVDSQVTMMFWYRQQPGQSLTLIATANQGSEATYESGFVIDKFPISRPNLTFSTLTVSNMSPEDSSIYLCSVVQHSGANVLTFGAGSRLTVL.